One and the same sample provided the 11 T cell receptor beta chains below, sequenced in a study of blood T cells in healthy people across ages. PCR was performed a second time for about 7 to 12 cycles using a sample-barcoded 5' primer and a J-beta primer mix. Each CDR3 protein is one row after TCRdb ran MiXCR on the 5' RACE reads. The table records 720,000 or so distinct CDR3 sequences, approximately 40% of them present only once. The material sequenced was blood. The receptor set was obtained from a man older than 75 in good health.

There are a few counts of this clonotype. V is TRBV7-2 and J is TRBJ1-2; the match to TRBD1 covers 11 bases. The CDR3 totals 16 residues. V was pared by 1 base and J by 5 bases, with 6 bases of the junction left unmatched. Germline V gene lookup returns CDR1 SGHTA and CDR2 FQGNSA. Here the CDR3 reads CASSLDGQGASYGYTF. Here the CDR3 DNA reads TGTGCCAGCAGCTTAGATGGACAGGGGGCAAGTTATGGCTACACCTTC.

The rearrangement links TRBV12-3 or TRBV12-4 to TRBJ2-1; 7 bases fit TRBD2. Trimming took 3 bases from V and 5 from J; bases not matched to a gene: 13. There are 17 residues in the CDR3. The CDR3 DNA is TGTGCCAGCAGTTTCAACAGACTAGCCCTACGCGACAATGAGCAGTTCTTC. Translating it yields CASSFNRLALRDNEQFF.

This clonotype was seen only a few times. The CDR3, as DNA: TGCAGTGCGCATCTAGCGGAGGGGAGTCCCCAGTACTTC. Protein: CSAHLAEGSPQYF. The J gene is TRBJ2-5, the V gene TRBV20-1; 7 bases are shared with TRBD2. In germline, CDR1 is DFQATT, CDR2 SNEGSKA (reference sequence). With V trimmed by 6 bases and J by 9 bases, 13 bases remained unmatched. CDR3 length equals 13 residues.

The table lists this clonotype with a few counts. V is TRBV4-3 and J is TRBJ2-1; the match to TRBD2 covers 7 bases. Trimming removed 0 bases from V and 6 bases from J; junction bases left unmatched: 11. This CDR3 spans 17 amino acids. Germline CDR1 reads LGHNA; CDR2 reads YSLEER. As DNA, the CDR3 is TGCGCCAGCAGCCAAGATTCCGGGGCGGGAGCCTCCAATGAGCAGTTCTTC. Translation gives CASSQDSGAGASNEQFF.

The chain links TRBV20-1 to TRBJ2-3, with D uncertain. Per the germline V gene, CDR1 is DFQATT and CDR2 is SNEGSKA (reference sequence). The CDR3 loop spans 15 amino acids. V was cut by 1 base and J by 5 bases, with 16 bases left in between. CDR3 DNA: TGCAGTGCTAGAGTTGCGAGTGGAATGGTAGATACGCAGTATTTT. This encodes CSARVASGMVDTQYF.

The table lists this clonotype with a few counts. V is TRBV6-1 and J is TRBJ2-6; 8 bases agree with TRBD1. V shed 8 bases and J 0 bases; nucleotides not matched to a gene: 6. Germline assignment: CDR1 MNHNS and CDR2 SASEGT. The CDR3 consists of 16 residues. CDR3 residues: CASSAGGISGANVLTF. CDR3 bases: TGTGCCAGCTCCGCAGGGGGCATCTCTGGGGCCAACGTCCTGACTTTC.

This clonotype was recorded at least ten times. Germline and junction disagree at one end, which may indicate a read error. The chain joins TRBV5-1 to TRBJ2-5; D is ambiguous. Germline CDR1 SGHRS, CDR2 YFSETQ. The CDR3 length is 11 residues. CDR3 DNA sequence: TGTGCCAGCAGCTTAGCAGAGACCCAGTACTTC. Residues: CASSLAETQYF.

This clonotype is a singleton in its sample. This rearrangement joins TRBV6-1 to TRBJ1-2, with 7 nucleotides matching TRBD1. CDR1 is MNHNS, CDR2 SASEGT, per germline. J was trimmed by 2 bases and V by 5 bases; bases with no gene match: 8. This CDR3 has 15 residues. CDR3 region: CASSRRQGSNYGYTF. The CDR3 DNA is TGTGCCAGCAGTAGGCGACAGGGATCGAACTATGGCTACACCTTC.

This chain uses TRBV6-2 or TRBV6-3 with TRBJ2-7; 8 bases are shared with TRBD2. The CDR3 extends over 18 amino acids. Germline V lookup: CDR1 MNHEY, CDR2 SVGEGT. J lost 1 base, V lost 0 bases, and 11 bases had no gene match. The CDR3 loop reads CASSYSRTAGVVSYEQYF. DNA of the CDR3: TGTGCCAGCAGTTACTCGAGAACAGCGGGAGTAGTTTCCTACGAGCAGTACTTC.

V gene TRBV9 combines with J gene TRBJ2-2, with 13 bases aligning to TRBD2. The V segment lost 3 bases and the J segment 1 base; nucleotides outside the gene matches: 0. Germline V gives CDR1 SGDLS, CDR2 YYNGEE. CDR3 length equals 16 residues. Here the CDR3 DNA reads TGTGCCAGCAGCGGGACTAGCGGGAGGAACACCGGGGAGCTGTTTTTT. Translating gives CASSGTSGRNTGELFF.

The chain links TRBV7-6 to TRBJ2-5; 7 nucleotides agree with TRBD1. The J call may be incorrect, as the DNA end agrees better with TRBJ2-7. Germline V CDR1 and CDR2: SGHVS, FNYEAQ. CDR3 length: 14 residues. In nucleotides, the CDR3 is TGTGCCAGCAGCTCTAGGACAGGAATCAACGAGCAGTACTTC. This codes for CASSSRTGINEQYF.